This entry lists 8 T cell receptor beta chains sequenced from one sample in a study of CD8+ T cells in alopecia areata. Following RNA extraction, reverse transcription yielded cDNA that acted as the sequencing template. The method was immunoSEQ multiplex PCR; TCRdb's version includes in-frame clones alone and lacks a portion of them. The sample lists approximately 180,000 clones, around 64% seen once, with approximately 1.3% in the top ten. The treatment here: oral pan-JAK inhibitor, 5-10 mg twice daily. The material sequenced was CD4+ T cells sorted from blood, taken around week 50, from a patient treated with tofacitinib. Source of these receptors: a human donor with alopecia areata.

The genes are TRBV2 and TRBJ1-2; weak D call: TRBD1 (6 bases). The CDR3 loop spans 14 amino acids. Per germline, CDR1 SNHLY and CDR2 FYNNEI. V lost 0 bases and J lost 3, with 8 bases in between. CDR3 bases: TGTGCCAGCAGTGAAGCGGGGGGCCACTATGGCTACACCTTC. As protein: CASSEAGGHYGYTF.

This chain connects TRBV29-1 to TRBJ2-5, with a tentative D call TRBD1 (5 bases). CDR1 and CDR2 (germline): SQVTM, ANQGSEA. Trimming left V 4 bases short and J 2 bases short, with 11 bases between. The CDR3 consists of 13 residues. CDR3: CSVGGARQETQYF. The CDR3 region has the DNA TGCAGCGTTGGTGGGGCAAGACAAGAGACCCAGTACTTC.

The chain uses TRBV7-6 and TRBJ2-3, with 8 nucleotides matching TRBD1. This CDR3 spans 13 amino acids. CDR1 SGHVS and CDR2 FNYEAQ come from the germline V gene. V gave up 5 bases and J gave up 4 bases; unmatched junction bases: 2. CDR3 in amino acids: CASSDRGPDTQYF. CDR3 bases: TGTGCCAGCAGCGACAGGGGTCCAGATACGCAGTATTTT.

The chain combines TRBV7-8 with TRBJ1-5; 10 bases fit TRBD1. The CDR3 runs to 15 residues. Trimming removed 3 bases from V and 6 bases from J; junction bases left unmatched: 5. Per germline, CDR1 SGHVS and CDR2 FQNEAQ. CDR3 residues: CASSLGDRGIQPQHF. CDR3 sequence (DNA): TGTGCCAGCAGCTTGGGGGACAGGGGTATTCAGCCCCAGCATTTT.

J is TRBJ2-7 and V is TRBV5-1; 9 positions agree with TRBD1. Germline CDR1 SGHRS, CDR2 YFSETQ. This CDR3 is 15 amino acids long. The junction had 6 bases not matched to a gene; V was cut back by 2 bases and J by 3 bases. The CDR3 protein is CASSLGQGSYYEQYF. CDR3 DNA: TGCGCCAGCAGCTTAGGACAGGGGTCTTACTACGAGCAGTACTTC. Combining the CDR3 with reference TRBV5-1 and TRBJ2-7 gives the whole variable domain KAGVTQTPRYLIKTRGQQVTLSCSPISGHRSVSWYQQTPGQGLQFLFEYFSETQRNKGNFPGRFSGRQFSNSRSEMNVSTLELGDSALYLCASSLGQGSYYEQYFGPGTRLTVT.

The DNA for the CDR3 is TGCGCCAGCAGCCTACGGATCAATGAGCAGTTCTTC. It encodes CASSLRINEQFF. The rearrangement links TRBV4-1 to TRBJ2-1; no clear D. This CDR3 has 12 amino acids. Germline loops: CDR1 MGHRA, CDR2 YSYEKL. V was cut by 4 bases and J by 6 bases, with 7 bases left in between.

Turning to this clone: This specimen includes other DNA sequences encoding the same CDR3. The chain links TRBV20-1 to TRBJ2-1; no firm D call. Germline V lookup: CDR1 DFQATT, CDR2 SNEGSKA (reference sequence). The CDR3 totals 10 residues. Trimming cost V 6 bases and J 7 bases, with 7 bases left between them. The CDR3: CSAKNNEQFF. CDR3 in DNA: TGCAGTGCCAAAAATAATGAGCAGTTCTTC.

The V and J genes are TRBV10-3 and TRBJ2-2; D may be TRBD1 (6 bases). The V and J ends lost 2 bases and 4 bases respectively, with 14 bases between them. The CDR3 totals 16 residues. Looked up from germline, CDR1 is ENHRY and CDR2 is SYGVKD. DNA of the CDR3: TGTGCCATCAGTGAGATTCAGGGGCAGGGCACCGGGGAGCTGTTTTTT. Its protein product is CAISEIQGQGTGELFF.